Shown below are 29 T cell receptor beta chains from a single sample sequenced in a study of glioma-infiltrating T cells after dendritic cell vaccination. TCRdb keeps only in-frame clones here, not all; method: immunoSEQ multiplex PCR. In the table there are over 90,000 clones, about 85% of which are singletons. The source was blood, collected before dendritic cell vaccination. The receptors derive from a human donor with glioblastoma.

This clone appeared a few times. The chain couples TRBV18 to TRBJ1-5; D is unresolved. The ends were cut back, 0 bases at V and 3 bases at J, with 3 bases in the middle. The CDR3 runs to 13 residues. Germline assignment: CDR1 KGHSH and CDR2 LQKENI. The CDR3 loop reads CASSPPNNQPQHF. The DNA of the CDR3 is TGTGCCAGCTCACCACCCAACAATCAGCCCCAGCATTTT.

The chain recombines TRBV7-3 with TRBJ1-1, with 8 bases fitting TRBD1. The V and J ends lost 5 bases and 5 bases, in that order; junction bases with no gene match: 7. Germline assignment: CDR1 SGHTA and CDR2 FQGTGA. This CDR3 is built from 14 residues. CDR3 coding DNA: TGTGCCAGCAGCGAGAAGACAGGGGTAACTGAAGCTTTCTTT. It encodes CASSEKTGVTEAFF.

The chain combines TRBV21-1 with TRBJ1-1; the table gives TRBD1 as D, unverified against the DNA. TRBV21-1 counts as a pseudogene. The CDR3 has 14 amino acids. CDR3 amino acids: CASSTRQGASEAFF. CDR3 nucleotide sequence: TGTGCCAGCAGCACCAGACAGGGGGCCTCTGAAGCTTTCTTT.

This clone was recorded once. This rearrangement joins TRBV7-9 to TRBJ1-1; D is uncertain. This CDR3 has 12 amino acids. Germline CDR1 and CDR2: SEHNR and FQNEAQ (reference sequence). V lost 4 bases to trimming and J lost 4 bases, with 7 bases between them. CDR3 protein: CASSYEGTEAFF. CDR3 DNA: TGTGCCAGCAGCTATGAGGGCACTGAAGCTTTCTTT. The full variable domain, its missing parts supplied by reference TRBV7-9 and TRBJ1-1, is DTGVSQNPRHKITKRGQNVTFRCDPISEHNRLYWYRQTLGQGPEFLTYFQNEAQLEKSRLLSDRFSAERPKGSFSTLEIQRTEQGDSAMYLCASSYEGTEAFFGQGTRLTVV.

This clone was detected only once. V and J are TRBV19 and TRBJ1-4; 8 nucleotides agree with TRBD1. V gave up 4 bases and J gave up 8 bases; unmatched junction bases: 12. From germline, CDR1 is LNHDA and CDR2 SQIVND (reference sequence). This CDR3 has 16 amino acids. The CDR3: CASSSQTQTGDEKLFF. The CDR3 coding sequence is TGTGCCAGTAGTAGCCAAACCCAGACAGGGGACGAAAAACTGTTTTTT.

This clone was seen only once. J is TRBJ1-2 and V is TRBV5-4; no reliable D call. The germline V gene encodes CDR1 SGHNT and CDR2 YYREEE (reference sequence). CDR3 length equals 14 residues. Trimming removed 5 bases from V and 0 bases from J, with 11 bases in between. CDR3 in amino acids: CASRPPGSNYGYTF. The CDR3 DNA reads as TGTGCCAGCAGGCCCCCGGGATCTAACTATGGCTACACCTTC.

This clone has only one observation. The rearrangement links TRBV4-3 to TRBJ2-1, with TRBD2 matching over 9 bases. The CDR3 runs to 15 residues. Germline CDR1 and CDR2: LGHNA and YSLEER. The junction had 13 bases not matched to a gene; V was cut back by 8 bases and J by 8 bases. CDR3 DNA: TGCGCCAGCCGGCCAGTGGGTAGCGGGAGCCATGAGCAGTTCTTC. Its translation: CASRPVGSGSHEQFF.

This chain links TRBV5-8 with TRBJ1-2; D may be TRBD1 (6 bases). Germline V gives CDR1 SGHTS, CDR2 YDEGEE. The CDR3 totals 14 residues. V was pared by 4 bases and J by 8 bases, with 18 bases between. The CDR3 DNA reads TGTGCCAGCAGCACCGGGACAACGTATGGGGGCTACACCTTC. It encodes CASSTGTTYGGYTF.

The V gene is TRBV2, the J gene TRBJ1-5, with a possible D match to TRBD1 (5 bases). There are 15 residues in the CDR3. Trimming cost V 6 bases and J 6 bases, with 18 bases left between them. CDR1 is SNHLY, CDR2 FYNNEI, per germline. The CDR3 region is CASSADREGTQPQHF. CDR3 DNA: TGTGCCAGCAGCGCCGATAGGGAGGGGACTCAGCCCCAGCATTTT.

CDR3 amino acids: CASSQLRGTSGRDVNEQFF. CDR3 nucleotide sequence: TGCGCCAGCAGCCAACTTCGCGGGACTAGCGGGAGGGACGTTAATGAGCAGTTCTTC. This rearrangement joins TRBV4-1 to TRBJ2-1, with TRBD2 identical over 16 bases. V shed 2 bases, J shed 7 bases, and the junction held 11 bases outside the gene matches. CDR1 is MGHRA and CDR2 is YSYEKL in the germline V gene. The CDR3 has 19 residues.

This clone was detected once. V usage is TRBV27 and J usage is TRBJ1-1; D is unresolved. V was shortened by 2 bases and J by 1 base, with 8 bases between the two germline ends. Germline CDR1 and CDR2: MNHEY and SMNVEV (reference sequence). The CDR3 is 14 amino acids. Here the CDR3 DNA reads TGTGCCAGCAGTTTAGCCCGGTCGAACACTGAAGCTTTCTTT. It specifies CASSLARSNTEAFF.

V is TRBV9 and J is TRBJ2-5; D perhaps matches TRBD2 (6 bases). Trimming stripped 0 bases from V and 1 base from J, with 10 bases between. CDR1 and CDR2 (germline): SGDLS, YYNGEE. The CDR3 consists of 15 residues. The CDR3 reads CASSVVTGAQETQYF. CDR3 sequence (DNA): TGTGCCAGCAGCGTAGTAACGGGAGCCCAAGAGACCCAGTACTTC.

This rearrangement joins TRBV5-1 to TRBJ1-3; tentative D call: TRBD1 (6 bases). This CDR3 comprises 15 residues. Trimming cost V 2 bases and J 3 bases, with 12 bases left between them. The germline gives CDR1 SGHRS, CDR2 YFSETQ. The CDR3 spells CASSFAGAHGNTIYF. CDR3 DNA sequence: TGCGCCAGCAGCTTTGCGGGGGCGCATGGAAACACCATATATTTT. Based on the CDR3 plus reference TRBV5-1 and TRBJ1-3, the full variable domain is KAGVTQTPRYLIKTRGQQVTLSCSPISGHRSVSWYQQTPGQGLQFLFEYFSETQRNKGNFPGRFSGRQFSNSRSEMNVSTLELGDSALYLCASSFAGAHGNTIYFGEGSWLTVV.

The CDR3 spells CASSLRIAGGENEQFF. In nucleotides, the CDR3 is TGTGCCAGCAGCTTAAGGATAGCGGGAGGGGAGAATGAGCAGTTCTTC. The chain is built from TRBV11-2 and TRBJ2-1; 11 bases agree with TRBD2. Germline values: CDR1 SGHAT, CDR2 FQNNGV. This CDR3 region has 16 residues. The junction had 7 bases not matched to a gene; V was cut back by 2 bases and J by 7 bases.

The gene calls are TRBV19 and TRBJ1-4; no clear D gene. CDR1 is LNHDA and CDR2 is SQIVND in the germline V gene (reference sequence). This CDR3 has 16 residues. The V gene lost 2 bases and the J gene lost 5 bases, with 15 bases spanning the gap. CDR3: CASSINPTFRNEKLFF. The CDR3 nucleotides are TGTGCCAGTAGTATAAACCCAACCTTCAGGAATGAAAAACTGTTTTTT.

This clone was seen only once. The junction and the germline gene differ at one end; a read error may be behind it. The chain is built from TRBV6-5 and TRBJ2-7, with TRBD2 identical over 7 bases. The germline V gene has CDR1 MNHEY and CDR2 SVGAGI. The CDR3 length is 13 residues. In nucleotides, the CDR3 is TGTGCCAGCATTGGGAACAGACAAGCGGGGCCCTTGTTC. It specifies CASIGNRQAGPLF.

This clone is a singleton in its sample. The rearrangement links TRBV4-3 to TRBJ1-5; D may be TRBD1 (5 bases). Trimming shortened V by 3 bases and J by 3 bases, and 9 bases separated the two germline ends. The CDR3 is 14 residues long. Germline lookup yields CDR1 LGHNA and CDR2 YSLEER. CDR3 DNA sequence: TGCGCCAGCAGCCAGGGGGGAGACAATCAGCCCCAGCATTTT. Protein product: CASSQGGDNQPQHF.

The CDR3 coding sequence is TGTGCCAGCAGCTTGGGACTAGCGGGAGGTTATGAGCAGTTCTTC. Translating it yields CASSLGLAGGYEQFF. The rearrangement links TRBV5-4 to TRBJ2-1; 13 positions agree with TRBD2. The junction had 2 bases not matched to a gene; V was cut back by 0 bases and J by 8 bases. Germline-derived CDR1 and CDR2 are SGHNT and YYREEE (reference sequence). The CDR3 loop spans 15 amino acids.

The V gene is TRBV5-1, the J gene TRBJ2-1; 8 nucleotides line up with TRBD1. Trimming removed 1 base from V and 6 bases from J; junction bases left unmatched: 0. The CDR3 has 13 residues. Germline V gene sequence: CDR1 SGHRS, CDR2 YFSETQ. CDR3 sequence (DNA): TGCGCCAGCAGCTTGACAGGGGGCAATGAGCAGTTCTTC. It yields the protein CASSLTGGNEQFF.

This rearrangement joins TRBV6-5 to TRBJ1-1; D is undetermined. Germline-derived CDR1 and CDR2 are MNHEY and SVGAGI. Between the trimmed V and J ends, which lost 5 bases and 6 bases, there was a span of 10 bases. The CDR3 is 12 amino acids. The CDR3 DNA follows: TGTGCCAGCAGTACCGAAGAGGCTGAAGCTTTCTTT. Its protein is CASSTEEAEAFF.

The V and J genes are TRBV29-1 and TRBJ2-7; 11 nucleotides align to TRBD1. V was pared by 5 bases and J by 4 bases, with 4 bases of the junction left unmatched. Germline V gives CDR1 SQVTM, CDR2 ANQGSEA. CDR3 length equals 13 residues. For the CDR3, the DNA is TGCAGCGTTCGGACAGGGGGCGTGTACGAGCAGTACTTC. The encoded protein is CSVRTGGVYEQYF.

A few counts support this clone. The rearrangement uses TRBV7-2 and TRBJ1-5, with D perhaps TRBD1 (5 bases). Germline-derived CDR1 and CDR2 are SGHTA and FQGNSA. Trimming shortened V by 1 base and J by 10 bases, and 14 bases separated the two germline ends. The CDR3 is 14 residues long. The CDR3 coding sequence is TGTGCCAGCAGCTTAGATAGGGGCGGTTATCCCCAGCATTTT. Amino acids: CASSLDRGGYPQHF.

The rearrangement joins TRBV7-9 to TRBJ1-5; TRBD1 agrees at 9 bases. Germline-derived CDR1 and CDR2 are SEHNR and FQNEAQ (reference sequence). This CDR3 has 15 amino acids. V dropped 6 bases and J dropped 7; count of bases not matched to a gene: 10. CDR3 region: CASSTTGTGIQPQHF. The CDR3 DNA is TGTGCCAGCAGTACAACCGGGACAGGGATCCAGCCCCAGCATTTT.

The chain is built from TRBV19 and TRBJ2-1; D unclear. V lost 2 bases, J lost 5 bases, and 7 bases lay in between. Germline CDR1 is LNHDA and CDR2 is SQIVND (reference sequence). The CDR3 runs to 13 residues. The CDR3 DNA reads TGTGCCAGTAGTATACCCCGGGACAATGAGCAGTTCTTC. Translating it yields CASSIPRDNEQFF.

The V call is TRBV6-5, the J call TRBJ1-1; D is undetermined. Germline lookup yields CDR1 MNHEY and CDR2 SVGAGI. The V and J ends lost 0 bases and 2 bases respectively, with 13 bases between them. CDR3 length: 16 amino acids. CDR3 sequence: CASSYSSRGTNTEAFF. The CDR3 DNA follows: TGTGCCAGCAGTTACTCGAGTCGCGGCACTAACACTGAAGCTTTCTTT.

The genes are TRBV27 and TRBJ1-1, with a tentative D call TRBD1 (5 bases). V was clipped by 8 bases and J by 0 bases, with 22 bases between them. CDR1 MNHEY and CDR2 SMNVEV come from the germline V gene (reference sequence). The length of the CDR3 is 17 residues. CDR3 region: CASSPIPLGLMNTEAFF. The CDR3 bases are TGTGCCAGCTCGCCGATACCTTTGGGACTCATGAACACTGAAGCTTTCTTT.

The genes are TRBV13 and TRBJ2-3, with D tentatively TRBD2 (6 bases). V lost 7 bases, J lost 0 bases, and 14 bases lay in between. This CDR3 is 15 amino acids long. The germline gives CDR1 PRHDT, CDR2 FYEKMQ (reference sequence). The CDR3 reads CASTPARGSTDTQYF. CDR3 bases: TGTGCCAGCACACCGGCCCGGGGGAGCACAGATACGCAGTATTTT. The full variable domain, rest sourced from reference TRBV13 and TRBJ2-3, is AAGVIQSPRHLIKEKRETATLKCYPIPRHDTVYWYQQGPGQDPQFLISFYEKMQSDKGSIPDRFSAQQFSDYHSELNMSSLELGDSALYFCASTPARGSTDTQYFGPGTRLTVL.

This clone was observed a single time. This chain links TRBV5-1 with TRBJ2-1; no definite D call. This CDR3 is built from 15 residues. Germline V gene data show CDR1 as SGHRS and CDR2 as YFSETQ. Trimming cost V 0 bases and J 4 bases, with 11 bases left between them. DNA for the CDR3: TGCGCCAGCAGCTTGGAGGCGACATATTACAATGAGCAGTTCTTC. Translating gives CASSLEATYYNEQFF. The full variable domain, its missing parts supplied by reference TRBV5-1 and TRBJ2-1, is KAGVTQTPRYLIKTRGQQVTLSCSPISGHRSVSWYQQTPGQGLQFLFEYFSETQRNKGNFPGRFSGRQFSNSRSEMNVSTLELGDSALYLCASSLEATYYNEQFFGPGTRLTVL.

The V gene is TRBV6-1, the J gene TRBJ2-3; 7 bases line up with TRBD1. V shed 1 base, J shed 3 bases, and the junction held 1 base outside the gene matches. This CDR3 has 14 residues. Germline V gene sequence: CDR1 MNHNS, CDR2 SASEGT. In DNA, the CDR3 is TGTGCCAGCAGTGAAGACAGGGGAACAGATACGCAGTATTTT. This encodes CASSEDRGTDTQYF.